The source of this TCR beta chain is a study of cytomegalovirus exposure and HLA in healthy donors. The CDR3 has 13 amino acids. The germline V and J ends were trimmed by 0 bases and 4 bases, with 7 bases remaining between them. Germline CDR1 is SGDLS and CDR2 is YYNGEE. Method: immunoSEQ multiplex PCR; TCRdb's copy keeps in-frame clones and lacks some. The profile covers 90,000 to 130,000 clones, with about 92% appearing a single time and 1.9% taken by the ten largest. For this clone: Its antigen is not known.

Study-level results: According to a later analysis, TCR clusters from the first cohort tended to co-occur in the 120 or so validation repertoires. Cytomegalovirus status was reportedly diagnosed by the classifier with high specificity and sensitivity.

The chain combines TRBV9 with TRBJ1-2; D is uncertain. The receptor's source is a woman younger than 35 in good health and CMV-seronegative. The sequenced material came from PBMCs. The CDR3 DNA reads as TGTGCCAGCAGCGTAGGGGGAGGCTATGGCTACACCTTC. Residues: CASSVGGGYGYTF.